The T cell receptor (beta chain) under discussion was sequenced for a study of blood T cells in healthy people across ages. A second PCR, run for roughly 7 to 11 cycles, used a sample-barcoded 5' primer plus a J-beta primer mix. TCRdb re-derived calls from the 5' RACE reads in MiXCR, one entry per CDR3 protein. This sample has nearly 800,000 distinct CDR3 sequences, with around 50% found just once. This receptor was obtained from a man in his forties or fifties in good health. Sequenced sample: blood.

In DNA, the CDR3 is TGCGCCAGCAGCCCGGTATCGGGACAGGGTTCTCACGAGCAGTACTTC. Encoded protein: CASSPVSGQGSHEQYF. The J gene is TRBJ2-7, the V gene TRBV4-1; 9 nucleotides agree with TRBD1. The germline gives CDR1 MGHRA, CDR2 YSYEKL. V was pared by 4 bases and J by 5 bases, with 12 bases of the junction left unmatched. The CDR3 has 16 amino acids.